The 32 T cell receptor beta chains given below trace back to one sample, sequenced in a study of blood T cell repertoires in COVID-19. Data came from immunoSEQ multiplex PCR; TCRdb stores just in-frame clones and leaves some out. The sample records 200,000 or so clones, approximately 83% being singletons. Source material: peripheral blood. Every receptor here comes from a human donor with active or convalescent COVID-19. The donor label of this sample is uncertain.

This sequence joins TRBV19 and TRBJ1-3; 7 nucleotides match TRBD1. Germline CDR1 reads LNHDA; CDR2 reads SQIVND (reference sequence). The CDR3 spans 13 residues. V was pared by 7 bases and J by 2 bases, with 2 bases of the junction left unmatched. DNA of the CDR3: TGTGCCAGTACCGGGACAGCTGGAAACACCATATATTTT. It specifies CASTGTAGNTIYF. Based on the CDR3 plus reference TRBV19 and TRBJ1-3, the full variable domain is DGGITQSPKYLFRKEGQNVTLSCEQNLNHDAMYWYRQDPGQGLRLIYYSQIVNDFQKGDIAEGYSVSREKKESFPLTVTSAQKNPTAFYLCASTGTAGNTIYFGEGSWLTVV.

V usage is TRBV4-1 and J usage is TRBJ1-1; the D gene is possibly TRBD1 (6 bases). Germline CDR1 is MGHRA and CDR2 is YSYEKL. This CDR3 comprises 15 residues. Trimming took 2 bases from V and 9 from J, leaving 19 bases between them. This chain's CDR3 is CASSQSGGGKAKAFF. The CDR3 DNA follows: TGCGCCAGCAGCCAATCCGGGGGGGGCAAAGCTAAAGCTTTCTTT.

The rearrangement links TRBV5-1 to TRBJ2-1; the D gene is possibly TRBD2 (5 bases). Trimming took 0 bases from V and 7 from J, leaving 14 bases between them. The CDR3 loop spans 15 amino acids. CDR1 and CDR2 (germline): SGHRS, YFSETQ. CDR3 amino acids: CASSLVDGGSNEQFF. In DNA form, the CDR3 reads TGCGCCAGCAGCTTGGTTGACGGTGGGAGTAATGAGCAGTTCTTC. Using reference TRBV5-1 and TRBJ2-1 for the parts outside the CDR3, the full variable domain is KAGVTQTPRYLIKTRGQQVTLSCSPISGHRSVSWYQQTPGQGLQFLFEYFSETQRNKGNFPGRFSGRQFSNSRSEMNVSTLELGDSALYLCASSLVDGGSNEQFFGPGTRLTVL.

This rearrangement joins TRBV10-2 to TRBJ1-2; D not certain. V gave up 2 bases and J gave up 6 bases, with 4 bases separating them. The CDR3 runs to 11 residues. CDR1 and CDR2 (germline): WSHSY, SAAADI. This CDR3 reads CASSERDGYTF. The CDR3 nucleotides read TGCGCCAGCAGTGAGCGAGATGGCTACACCTTC.

The chain recombines TRBV5-4 with TRBJ2-2; 10 bases align to TRBD2. CDR1 and CDR2 from the germline V gene are SGHNT and YYREEE (reference sequence). The CDR3 sequence is 14 residues long. V trimming: 5 bases; J trimming: 7 bases; junction bases outside the gene matches: 5. The CDR3 DNA follows: TGTGCCAGCAGTCTAGCGGGAGAGAACGGGGAGCTGTTTTTT. Amino acids: CASSLAGENGELFF.

This clone appeared once. The V and J genes are TRBV5-6 and TRBJ1-2; 7 bases map to TRBD1. Looked up from germline, CDR1 is SGHDT and CDR2 is YYEEEE. The length of the CDR3 is 13 residues. V lost 2 bases, J lost 6 bases, and 4 bases stayed unmatched. CDR3 nucleotides: TGTGCCAGCAGCTTCAACAGGGGCGATGGCTACACCTTC. Translated, it gives CASSFNRGDGYTF.

The V call is TRBV10-3, the J call TRBJ2-1; 8 positions agree with TRBD2. J lost 6 bases, V lost 3 bases, and 7 bases had no gene match. This CDR3 comprises 15 residues. The V gene's germline CDR1 is ENHRY and CDR2 SYGVKD. CDR3 loop: CAISDGGRRANEQFF. In DNA form, the CDR3 reads TGTGCCATCAGTGACGGCGGGAGGCGGGCCAATGAGCAGTTCTTC.

The chain couples TRBV7-2 to TRBJ1-2; D is unresolved. Germline lookup yields CDR1 SGHTA and CDR2 FQGNSA. The CDR3 is made up of 15 amino acids. Trimming cost V 1 base and J 4 bases, with 13 bases left between them. CDR3 bases: TGTGCCAGCAGCTTAGATAGCAGCTACGGCTATGGCTACACCTTC. As protein: CASSLDSSYGYGYTF. The whole variable domain, filled in from reference TRBV7-2 and TRBJ1-2, reads GAGVSQSPSNKVTEKGKDVELRCDPISGHTALYWYRQSLGQGLEFLIYFQGNSAPDKSGLPSDRFSAERTGGSVSTLTIQRTQQEDSAVYLCASSLDSSYGYGYTFGSGTRLTVV.

This clone came up a few times. The chain links TRBV5-1 to TRBJ2-7; 7 nucleotides agree with TRBD1. The trim removed 4 bases at V and 2 bases at J, leaving 9 bases unmatched. The CDR3 runs to 15 residues. Germline-derived CDR1 and CDR2 are SGHRS and YFSETQ. The DNA of the CDR3 is TGCGCCAGCAGCCCTGAGGGACAGCCGACCTACGAGCAGTACTTC. As protein: CASSPEGQPTYEQYF.

This clone was recorded once. The chain combines TRBV7-3 with TRBJ2-1; D is perhaps TRBD1 (6 bases). Germline V CDR1 and CDR2: SGHTA, FQGTGA. CDR3 length: 18 residues. The ends were cut back, 2 bases at V and 8 bases at J, with 25 bases in the middle. CDR3 in amino acids: CASSLRGRWDTRRDEQFF. The CDR3 bases are TGTGCCAGCAGCTTACGTGGGCGTTGGGACACCCGAAGAGATGAGCAGTTCTTC.

The sample holds one count of this clone. The CDR3 is CASKGGLGQETQYF. DNA of the CDR3: TGCGCCAGCAAGGGGGGGTTGGGACAAGAGACCCAGTACTTC. This chain links TRBV5-1 with TRBJ2-5; D perhaps matches TRBD2 (7 bases). The CDR3 spans 14 residues. V was clipped by 6 bases and J by 2 bases, with 14 bases between them. Germline V gene lookup returns CDR1 SGHRS and CDR2 YFSETQ.

This clone has more than one count but fewer than ten. The sample carries other DNA sequences with the same CDR3. The chain has TRBV11-2 and TRBJ1-6; unclear D gene. This CDR3 contains 15 residues. V was pared by 2 bases and J by 0 bases, with 5 bases between. The V gene's germline CDR1 is SGHAT and CDR2 FQNNGV. CDR3 loop: CASSLRSSYNSPLHF. DNA for the CDR3: TGTGCCAGCAGCTTAAGGAGCTCCTATAATTCACCCCTCCACTTT.

This sequence joins TRBV19 and TRBJ1-4, with D possibly matching TRBD1 (5 bases). The ends were cut back, 6 bases at V and 12 bases at J, with 17 bases in the middle. Germline CDR1 reads LNHDA; CDR2 reads SQIVND (reference sequence). This CDR3 has 13 residues. CDR3 bases: TGTGCCAGTAGAATGTTATCCGGGGGGGAACTGTTTTTT. Translation gives CASRMLSGGELFF.

The chain has TRBV9 and TRBJ1-3; possibly TRBD1 for D (5 bases). V lost 3 bases and J lost 2, with 12 bases in between. The CDR3 is 15 residues long. Germline values: CDR1 SGDLS, CDR2 YYNGEE. CDR3 nucleotide sequence: TGTGCCAGCAGCGCTAAGGGGTTCGCTGGAAACACCATATATTTT. Encoded protein: CASSAKGFAGNTIYF. The variable domain in full, with the rest retrieved from reference TRBV9 and TRBJ1-3, is DSGVTQTPKHLITATGQRVTLRCSPRSGDLSVYWYQQSLDQGLQFLIQYYNGEERAKGNILERFSAQQFPDLHSELNLSSLELGDSALYFCASSAKGFAGNTIYFGEGSWLTVV.

This rearrangement joins TRBV7-3 to TRBJ2-3; 8 positions agree with TRBD2. V dropped 0 bases and J dropped 2; count of bases not matched to a gene: 10. Germline V gene sequence: CDR1 SGHTA, CDR2 FQGTGA. This CDR3 comprises 18 residues. The CDR3 coding sequence is TGTGCCAGCAGCTTAACAGTAAAGCGGGGGACGTACACAGATACGCAGTATTTT. This sequence encodes CASSLTVKRGTYTDTQYF.

V gene TRBV6-5 combines with J gene TRBJ2-5; D is possibly TRBD2 (6 bases). CDR1 is MNHEY and CDR2 is SVGAGI in the germline V gene. V lost 2 bases and J lost 2, with 15 bases in between. This CDR3 comprises 16 residues. CDR3 coding DNA: TGTGCCAGCAGTTACGTCGGGGGACCGCTACAAGAGACCCAGTACTTC. This sequence encodes CASSYVGGPLQETQYF.

This clone has only a few counts. V and J are TRBV20-1 and TRBJ2-3; tentatively, D is TRBD2 (6 bases). Between the trimmed V and J ends, which lost 3 bases and 2 bases, there was a span of 9 bases. Looked up from germline, CDR1 is DFQATT and CDR2 is SNEGSKA (reference sequence). CDR3 size: 13 residues. The CDR3 protein is CSASWRATDTQYF. The CDR3 region has the DNA TGCAGTGCTAGTTGGAGGGCCACAGATACGCAGTATTTT.

Here the CDR3 reads CASSLNKGTGAYNEQFF. In DNA, the CDR3 is TGTGCCAGCAGCTTAAACAAAGGGACAGGGGCTTACAATGAGCAGTTCTTC. The chain carries TRBV7-9 and TRBJ2-1; 10 bases fit TRBD1. This CDR3 contains 17 residues. Per the germline V gene, CDR1 is SEHNR and CDR2 is FQNEAQ (reference sequence). Trimming removed 2 bases from V and 4 bases from J; junction bases left unmatched: 8.

CDR3 sequence reads: CASSMGLAGGGNEQYF. DNA of the CDR3: TGTGCCAGCAGCATGGGGCTAGCGGGAGGGGGGAACGAGCAGTACTTC. This chain connects TRBV21-1 to TRBJ2-7; TRBD2 is taken as the D call from the table, unchecked against the DNA. TRBV21-1 is annotated as a pseudogene. CDR3 length: 16 amino acids.

The rearrangement joins TRBV27 to TRBJ1-2; D ambiguous. V lost 7 bases, J lost 2 bases, and 8 bases lay in between. The germline gives CDR1 MNHEY, CDR2 SMNVEV (reference sequence). The CDR3 length is 12 residues. CDR3 DNA sequence: TGTGCCAGCAAGGAGGGAAACTATGGCTACACCTTC. Protein product: CASKEGNYGYTF.

This chain connects TRBV24-1 to TRBJ2-5; 7 bases agree with TRBD1. The V gene end was trimmed by 9 bases and the J gene end by 1 base; junction bases not matched to a gene: 1. This CDR3 region has 12 residues. Germline-derived CDR1 and CDR2 are KGHDR and SFDVKD. The DNA of the CDR3 is TGTGCCACCGGGACAGCCCAAGAGACCCAGTACTTC. Amino acid sequence: CATGTAQETQYF.

CDR3 DNA: TGCGCCAGCAGCCCCGAACGGGAGCAGTTCTTC. Protein: CASSPEREQFF. V and J are TRBV5-1 and TRBJ2-1, with D uncertain. V lost 4 bases and J lost 10, with 9 bases in between. In germline, CDR1 is SGHRS, CDR2 YFSETQ. The length of the CDR3 is 11 residues.

The chain recombines TRBV11-2 with TRBJ2-1, with a possible D match to TRBD2 (6 bases). From germline, CDR1 is SGHAT and CDR2 FQNNGV. The CDR3 runs 15 residues. V was clipped by 1 base and J by 4 bases, with 11 bases between them. As DNA, the CDR3 is TGTGCCAGCAGCTTAGCGGCGGGGTTGTACAATGAGCAGTTCTTC. Protein product: CASSLAAGLYNEQFF.

This clone has only a few counts. This sequence joins TRBV29-1 and TRBJ1-6; 7 bases agree with TRBD1. The V segment lost 0 bases and the J segment 9 bases; nucleotides outside the gene matches: 5. This CDR3 region has 14 residues. Germline values: CDR1 SQVTM, CDR2 ANQGSEA. In DNA, the CDR3 is TGCAGCGTTGAAGAGACAGGGTTGGGTTCACCCCTCCACTTT. Residues: CSVEETGLGSPLHF. The entire variable domain, with the rest obtained from reference TRBV29-1 and TRBJ1-6, is as follows: SAVISQKPSRDICQRGTSLTIQCQVDSQVTMMFWYRQQPGQSLTLIATANQGSEATYESGFVIDKFPISRPNLTFSTLTVSNMSPEDSSIYLCSVEETGLGSPLHFGNGTRLTVT.

The chain recombines TRBV4-1 with TRBJ1-5; TRBD1 is a possible D gene (5 bases). With 4 bases removed from V and 2 bases from J, the gap between germline ends came to 9 bases. The germline V gene has CDR1 MGHRA and CDR2 YSYEKL. This CDR3 is built from 14 residues. The CDR3 region has the DNA TGCGCCAGCAGCCGCGGAGGGGGCAATCAGCCCCAGCATTTT. It yields the protein CASSRGGGNQPQHF.

This sequence joins TRBV28 and TRBJ1-1, with D hard to call. The germline CDR1 and CDR2 sequences are MDHEN and SYDVKM. The V end lost 5 bases, the J end lost 7 bases, and 8 bases lay between the germline ends. The CDR3 sequence is 11 residues long. The CDR3 DNA reads TGTGCCAGCAGTGCGAGGAGTGAAGCTTTCTTT. It specifies CASSARSEAFF.

This clone was counted only a few times. The rearrangement joins TRBV11-3 to TRBJ2-2; the D is unclear. V was trimmed by 1 base and J by 2 bases, leaving 8 bases between them. This CDR3 has 15 residues. Germline V lookup: CDR1 SGHNT, CDR2 YENEEA. In nucleotides, the CDR3 is TGTGCCAGCAGCTTAGGAACAGAAAACACCGGGGAGCTGTTTTTT. It yields the protein CASSLGTENTGELFF.

The V and J genes are TRBV6-5 and TRBJ1-5; 9 bases fit TRBD1. CDR1 and CDR2 from the germline V gene are MNHEY and SVGAGI. V was pared by 6 bases and J by 5 bases, with 5 bases of the junction left unmatched. CDR3 size: 14 residues. CDR3 sequence reads: CASRDWTGDQPQHF. The CDR3 DNA reads TGTGCCAGCAGGGACTGGACAGGGGATCAGCCCCAGCATTTT.

This clone appeared a single time. The CDR3 DNA is TGTGCCACCAGTCACCCCCAGCCAGGGGGCGCGGGCAAAGAGACCCAGTACTTC. This encodes CATSHPQPGGAGKETQYF. The chain links TRBV24-1 to TRBJ2-5, with TRBD1 matching over 8 bases. V lost 6 bases and J lost 3; bases outside the gene matches: 17. CDR3 length: 18 amino acids. Germline CDR1 is KGHDR and CDR2 is SFDVKD.

The V gene is TRBV3-1 (or the pseudogene TRBV3-2), the J gene TRBJ2-5; the match to TRBD2 covers 7 bases. This CDR3 has 16 residues. With 4 bases clipped from V and 3 bases from J, the junction kept 11 bases outside the gene matches. CDR1 is LGHDT and CDR2 is YNNKEL in the germline V gene (reference sequence). The CDR3 DNA reads as TGTGCCAGCAGCCTCGGGGTGCGGGAGAACGAAGAGACCCAGTACTTC. Translating gives CASSLGVRENEETQYF.

The chain combines TRBV3-1 (or the pseudogene TRBV3-2) with TRBJ1-5; perhaps TRBD1 as D (6 bases). CDR1 LGHDT and CDR2 YNNKEL come from the germline V gene (reference sequence). Trimming removed 0 bases at V and 4 bases at J, with 22 bases between. This CDR3 contains 19 residues. CDR3 sequence (DNA): TGTGCCAGCAGCCAAGATCTGGTTGATATCCGGGACATGAATCAGCCCCAGCATTTT. Residues: CASSQDLVDIRDMNQPQHF.

The gene calls are TRBV12-3 or TRBV12-4 and TRBJ1-1; D gene unclear. There are 13 residues in the CDR3. V was cut by 8 bases and J by 0 bases, with 10 bases left in between. The CDR3, as DNA: TGTGCCAGCGGAGGCGGGATGAACACTGAAGCTTTCTTT. Encoded protein: CASGGGMNTEAFF.